A selection of T cell receptor beta chains follows, all from one sample in a study of T cell repertoires in cytomegalovirus infection. Their antigens remain unidentified. From the reads, TCRdb called clonotypes with MiXCR, one entry per CDR3 protein. This sample has 700,000 to 900,000 distinct CDR3 sequences, with under 35% found just once. The material sequenced was cultured CD8+ T cells from PBMCs, taken from culture after CMV antigen stimulation. These receptors were taken from a human donor in good health (CMV status not recorded). Some clones in this sample may be carry-over from other donors' samples. Each CDR3 is given with its conserved first and last residue. D genes are given only for firm matches. Not every row has a clone size; where given, it reads once, few, many or a size class.

17,TRBV7-6,TRBJ2-5,.,TRBD2,CASSLAIATSWEETQYF,TGTGCCAGCAGCTTAGCTATTGCGACTAGCTGGGAAGAGACCCAGTACTTC
18,TRBV6-8,TRBJ2-5,.,TRBD2,CASSHRLAGGPFQETQYF,TGTGCCAGCAGTCACCGACTAGCGGGGGGCCCTTTCCAAGAGACCCAGTACTTC
15,TRBV5-1,TRBJ2-7,.,.,CASSLSTGISYEQYF,TGCGCCAGCAGCTTGTCAACAGGGATCTCCTACGAGCAGTACTTC
15,TRBV12-3/TRBV12-4,TRBJ2-3,few,.,CASGEGGGRGNTQYF,TGTGCCAGCGGGGAGGGGGGGGGCCGGGGAAATACGCAGTATTTT
15,TRBV27,TRBJ2-1,many,.,CASSLGDGLYNEQFF,TGTGCCAGCAGTTTGGGGGACGGCCTCTACAATGAGCAGTTCTTC
16,TRBV27,TRBJ1-3,.,.,CASSPKDSTSGNTIYF,TGTGCCAGCAGTCCGAAGGACAGTACCTCTGGAAACACCATATATTTT
16,TRBV28,TRBJ2-1,.,.,CASSLDPRESYNEQFF,TGTGCCAGCAGTTTAGATCCCCGGGAATCTTACAATGAGCAGTTCTTC
15,TRBV6-5,TRBJ2-2,.,.,CASRPQRGAYGELFF,TGTGCCAGCAGGCCCCAACGGGGGGCATACGGGGAGCTGTTTTTT
15,TRBV12-3/TRBV12-4,TRBJ2-3,.,TRBD2,CASRGSGGSTDTQYF,TGTGCCAGCAGGGGATCGGGGGGGAGTACAGATACGCAGTATTTT
15,TRBV7-9,TRBJ2-1,few,.,CASSLGGALWDEQFF,TGTGCCAGCAGCTTAGGGGGGGCCCTTTGGGATGAGCAGTTCTTC
15,TRBV6-2/TRBV6-3,TRBJ1-1,.,.,CASTPRVRLNTEAFF,TGTGCCAGCACCCCCCGGGTCCGACTAAACACTGAAGCTTTCTTT
19,TRBV4-1,TRBJ2-3,.,.,CASSQEEGGSRYSTDTQYF,TGCGCCAGCAGCCAAGAAGAAGGTGGGAGCAGATATAGCACAGATACGCAGTATTTT
15,TRBV7-9,TRBJ2-1,few,.,CASSLESFGHNEQFF,TGTGCCAGCAGCTTAGAGTCCTTCGGGCACAATGAGCAGTTCTTC
15,TRBV7-9,TRBJ2-3,.,.,CASRSPGTPTDTQYF,TGTGCCAGCAGGTCCCCCGGGACTCCCACAGATACGCAGTATTTT
14,TRBV6-1,TRBJ2-3,.,.,CASSRDEWWDTQYF,TGTGCCAGCAGTCGGGACGAATGGTGGGATACGCAGTATTTT
15,TRBV7-3,TRBJ1-1,few,.,CASSLLRVAGTEAFF,TGTGCCAGCAGCTTACTCCGGGTCGCGGGCACTGAAGCTTTCTTT
13,TRBV27,TRBJ1-1,.,.,CASRPGANTEAFF,TGTGCCAGCAGACCAGGGGCCAACACTGAAGCTTTCTTT
13,TRBV12-3/TRBV12-4,TRBJ1-2,many,.,CASSLGGGDGYTF,TGTGCCAGCAGCTTAGGAGGGGGAGACGGCTACACCTTC
15,TRBV20-1,TRBJ1-2,.,.,CSAWTQGQILNGYTF,TGCAGTGCTTGGACGCAGGGGCAAATACTAAATGGCTACACCTTC
15,TRBV5-1,TRBJ2-7,.,.,CASSLAATPTYEQYF,TGCGCCAGCAGCTTGGCTGCCACCCCTACCTACGAGCAGTACTTC
15,TRBV7-4,TRBJ2-1,.,.,CASSFSGRGAVEQFF,TGTGCCAGCAGCTTTTCGGGCAGGGGGGCCGTTGAGCAGTTCTTC
16,TRBV7-8,TRBJ2-5,many,.,CASSLWGGLGQETQYF,TGTGCCAGCAGCTTATGGGGGGGGCTGGGACAAGAGACCCAGTACTTC
13,TRBV6-2/TRBV6-3,TRBJ1-6,.,.,CASSTSYNSPLHF,TGTGCCAGCAGTACCTCCTATAATTCACCCCTCCACTTT
15,TRBV12-3/TRBV12-4,TRBJ1-5,.,TRBD1,CASSWTGESNQPQHF,TGTGCCAGCAGTTGGACAGGGGAGAGTAATCAGCCCCAGCATTTT
15,TRBV12-3/TRBV12-4,TRBJ2-1,.,.,CASRLGRSSYNEQFF,TGTGCCAGCAGACTCGGACGGAGCTCCTACAATGAGCAGTTCTTC
11,TRBV6-1,TRBJ1-1,.,TRBD1,CASREDREAFF,TGTGCCAGCAGGGAGGACAGGGAAGCTTTCTTT
12,TRBV6-5,TRBJ2-1,.,.,CASRPSGDEQFF,TGTGCCAGCAGGCCTTCAGGGGATGAGCAGTTCTTC
15,TRBV27,TRBJ2-3,.,.,CASSFPGTFTDTQYF,TGTGCCAGCAGTTTCCCCGGGACCTTCACAGATACGCAGTATTTT
12,TRBV28,TRBJ1-1,.,.,CASSRGTREAFF,TGTGCCAGCAGCAGAGGGACACGGGAAGCTTTCTTT
14,TRBV20-1,TRBJ1-2,.,.,CSARAGGANYGYTF,TGCAGTGCTAGAGCGGGGGGTGCTAACTATGGCTACACCTTC
12,TRBV5-6,TRBJ1-5,few,.,CASSLRTQPQHF,TGTGCCAGCAGCTTGAGGACACAGCCCCAGCATTTT
15,TRBV7-9,TRBJ2-5,few,.,CASSPEVRDQETQYF,TGTGCCAGCAGCCCCGAGGTCAGGGACCAAGAGACCCAGTACTTC
14,TRBV11-2,TRBJ1-2,many,.,CASSFLSANYGYTF,TGTGCCAGCAGCTTCTTGTCAGCTAACTATGGCTACACCTTC
17,TRBV19,TRBJ1-6,once,.,CASSIHPTVTDNSPLHF,TGTGCCAGTAGTATACACCCTACGGTTACGGATAATTCACCCCTCCACTTT
12,TRBV2,TRBJ2-3,.,.,CAAGGSTDTQYF,TGTGCCGCCGGGGGTAGCACAGATACGCAGTATTTT
18,TRBV20-1,TRBJ2-1,.,.,CSARDPRGEGALYNEQFF,TGCAGTGCTAGAGATCCGAGGGGGGAGGGGGCCCTCTACAATGAGCAGTTCTTC
15,TRBV27,TRBJ1-2,few,TRBD1,CASSFGTGGYYGYTF,TGTGCCAGCAGTTTCGGGACAGGGGGCTACTATGGCTACACCTTC